The 12 T cell receptor beta chains in this list originate from one sample, sequenced in a study of shared clonotypes between healthy human individuals. Assay: immunoSEQ multiplex PCR; the TCRdb copy retains only in-frame clones and omits some. Among about 1 million clones listed, under 80% were seen once. The specimen sequenced was memory CD4+ T cells sorted from blood. As to subset: CD45RA-negative fraction. These receptor sequences come from a man between 18 and 29 years old in good health.

The chain is built from TRBV6-1 and TRBJ1-3, with D possibly matching TRBD1 (5 bases). CDR1 is MNHNS and CDR2 is SASEGT in the germline V gene. Trimming removed 6 bases at V and 4 bases at J, with 16 bases between. This CDR3 region has 15 residues. CDR3 nucleotides: TGTGCCAGCAGCTCTGCCCCAGGGCTGGGAAACACCATATATTTT. The encoded protein is CASSSAPGLGNTIYF.

The chain employs TRBV7-2 and TRBJ1-2; no reliable D call. Trimming stripped 3 bases from V and 11 bases from J, with 13 bases between. From germline, CDR1 is SGHTA and CDR2 FQGNSA. The CDR3 runs 12 residues. The CDR3 DNA follows: TGTGCCAGCAGCTTTTCTGACGGATTTTACACCTTC. Protein sequence: CASSFSDGFYTF.

V usage is TRBV7-2 and J usage is TRBJ2-1; TRBD1 agrees at 9 bases. Germline V gene lookup returns CDR1 SGHTA and CDR2 FQGNSA. The CDR3 is 17 residues long. J lost 5 bases, V lost 2 bases, and 10 bases had no gene match. The CDR3: CASSLRALGQGHNEQFF. The CDR3 nucleotides read TGTGCCAGCAGCTTAAGGGCTTTGGGACAGGGCCACAATGAGCAGTTCTTC. Looking up the rest from reference TRBV7-2 and TRBJ2-1 gives the full variable domain: GAGVSQSPSNKVTEKGKDVELRCDPISGHTALYWYRQSLGQGLEFLIYFQGNSAPDKSGLPSDRFSAERTGGSVSTLTIQRTQQEDSAVYLCASSLRALGQGHNEQFFGPGTRLTVL.

J is TRBJ1-2 and V is TRBV28; TRBD1 agrees at 8 bases. The CDR3 length is 16 residues. Trimming cost V 5 bases and J 7 bases; bases outside gene matches: 15. Germline CDR1 and CDR2: MDHEN and SYDVKM. CDR3 in DNA: TGTGCCAGCAGTGTCAACCCAGGGGGCAAGATAGCTGGCTACACCTTC. Its protein is CASSVNPGGKIAGYTF.

The chain uses TRBV7-8 and TRBJ2-4; the match to TRBD2 covers 9 bases. V lost 4 bases to trimming and J lost 1 base; unmatched junction nucleotides: 5. This CDR3 is 16 amino acids long. Germline CDR1 SGHVS, CDR2 FQNEAQ. CDR3 amino acids: CASSSAGGVAKNIQYF. As DNA, the CDR3 is TGTGCCAGCAGCTCCGCGGGAGGGGTGGCCAAAAACATTCAGTACTTC.

The gene calls are TRBV2 and TRBJ2-1, with 8 bases matching TRBD1. The CDR3 has 13 amino acids. CDR1 is SNHLY and CDR2 is FYNNEI in the germline V gene. V lost 1 base, J lost 10 bases, and 3 bases stayed unmatched. The CDR3 protein is CASSEETGAEQFF. The CDR3, as DNA: TGTGCCAGCAGTGAAGAGACAGGGGCCGAGCAGTTCTTC.

This rearrangement joins TRBV11-2 to TRBJ1-3; unclear D gene. CDR1 is SGHAT and CDR2 is FQNNGV in the germline V gene. With 3 bases removed from V and 0 bases from J, the gap between germline ends came to 3 bases. The CDR3 totals 13 residues. CDR3 sequence reads: CASSLNSGNTIYF. The CDR3 bases are TGTGCCAGCAGCTTGAACTCTGGAAACACCATATATTTT.

The V call is TRBV29-1, the J call TRBJ1-5; TRBD1 might be the D (6 bases). CDR1 and CDR2 from the germline V gene are SQVTM and ANQGSEA. Trimming left V 4 bases short and J 2 bases short, with 12 bases between. There are 14 residues in the CDR3. CDR3 in DNA: TGCAGCGTTGTGACAGGTGGTGGCAATCAGCCCCAGCATTTT. It yields the protein CSVVTGGGNQPQHF.

As regards this clone: At the DNA level, this CDR3 is encoded by other sequences in the same sample as well. The chain carries TRBV5-4 and TRBJ1-1; 7 positions match TRBD1. Germline CDR1 and CDR2: SGHNT and YYREEE (reference sequence). The V and J ends lost 1 base and 1 base, in that order; junction bases with no gene match: 1. The CDR3 is 14 residues long. For the CDR3, the DNA is TGTGCCAGCAGCTTGTCAGGGGGGAACACTGAAGCTTTCTTT. This encodes CASSLSGGNTEAFF.

V usage is TRBV4-1 and J usage is TRBJ1-1; D gene ambiguous. CDR3 size: 13 residues. V lost 3 bases to trimming and J lost 1 base, with 6 bases between them. The V gene's germline CDR1 is MGHRA and CDR2 YSYEKL. The CDR3 bases are TGCGCCAGCAGCCAGTTACAGAACACTGAAGCTTTCTTT. It yields the protein CASSQLQNTEAFF.

This clone occurred a few times. The chain has TRBV5-4 and TRBJ2-5; no definite D call. CDR3 length: 14 residues. Looked up from germline, CDR1 is SGHNT and CDR2 is YYREEE (reference sequence). V dropped 5 bases and J dropped 2 bases, with 13 bases sitting between them. This CDR3 reads CASRDGYLQETQYF. CDR3 nucleotides: TGTGCCAGCAGGGACGGCTACTTACAAGAGACCCAGTACTTC.

The rearrangement joins TRBV11-3 to TRBJ2-7, with D possibly being TRBD1 or TRBD2 (5 bases each). V was trimmed by 7 bases and J by 0 bases, leaving 13 bases between them. Germline CDR1 reads SGHNT; CDR2 reads YENEEA. The CDR3 totals 14 residues. The chain's CDR3 is CASTSPGTSYEQYF. CDR3 in DNA: TGTGCCAGCACCTCCCCAGGGACCTCCTACGAGCAGTACTTC.